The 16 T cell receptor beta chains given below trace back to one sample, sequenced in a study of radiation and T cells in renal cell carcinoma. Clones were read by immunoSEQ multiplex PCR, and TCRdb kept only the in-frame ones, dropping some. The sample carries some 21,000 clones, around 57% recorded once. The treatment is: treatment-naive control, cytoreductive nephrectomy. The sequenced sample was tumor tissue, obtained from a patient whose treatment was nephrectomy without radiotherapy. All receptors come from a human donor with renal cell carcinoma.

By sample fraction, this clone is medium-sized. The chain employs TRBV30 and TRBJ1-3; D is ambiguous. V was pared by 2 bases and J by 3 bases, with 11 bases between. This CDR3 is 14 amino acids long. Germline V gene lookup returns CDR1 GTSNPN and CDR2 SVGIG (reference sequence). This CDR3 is CAWSRSGVGNTIYF. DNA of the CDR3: TGTGCCTGGAGTCGGAGTGGGGTTGGAAACACCATATATTTT. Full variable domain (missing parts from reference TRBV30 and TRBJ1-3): SQTIHQWPATLVQPVGSPLSLECTVEGTSNPNLYWYRQAAGRGLQLLFYSVGIGQISSEVPQNLSASRPQDRQFILSSKKLLLSDSGFYLCAWSRSGVGNTIYFGEGSWLTVV.

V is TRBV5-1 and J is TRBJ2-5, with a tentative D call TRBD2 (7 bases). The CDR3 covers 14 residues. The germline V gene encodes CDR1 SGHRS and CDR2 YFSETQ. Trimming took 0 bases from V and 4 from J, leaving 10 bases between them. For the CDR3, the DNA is TGCGCCAGCAGCTTGGAGAGGGGGGGAGAGACCCAGTACTTC. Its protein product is CASSLERGGETQYF.

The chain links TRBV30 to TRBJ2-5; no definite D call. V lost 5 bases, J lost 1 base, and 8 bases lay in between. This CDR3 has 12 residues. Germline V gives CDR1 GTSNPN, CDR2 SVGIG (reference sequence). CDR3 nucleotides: TGTGCCTGGGCGGAGATCCAAGAGACCCAGTACTTC. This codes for CAWAEIQETQYF.

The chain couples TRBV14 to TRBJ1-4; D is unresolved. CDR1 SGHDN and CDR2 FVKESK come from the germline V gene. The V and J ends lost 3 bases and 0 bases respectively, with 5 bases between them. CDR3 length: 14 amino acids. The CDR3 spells CASSQDATNEKLFF. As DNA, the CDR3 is TGTGCCAGCAGCCAGGATGCAACTAATGAAAAACTGTTTTTT.

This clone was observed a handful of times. The CDR3 protein is CASTPRRGLSGEQYF. CDR3 bases: TGTGCCAGCACCCCCCGTCGGGGCCTCTCGGGTGAGCAGTACTTC. This chain links TRBV28 with TRBJ2-7; D may match TRBD1 or TRBD2 (5 bases each). The CDR3 consists of 15 residues. V was pared by 7 bases and J by 7 bases, with 23 bases between. Germline assignment: CDR1 MDHEN and CDR2 SYDVKM.

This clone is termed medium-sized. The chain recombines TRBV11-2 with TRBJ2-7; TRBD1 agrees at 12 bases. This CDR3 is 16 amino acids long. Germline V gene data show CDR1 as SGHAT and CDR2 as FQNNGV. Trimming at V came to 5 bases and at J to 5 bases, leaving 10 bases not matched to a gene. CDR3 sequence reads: CASSPMLGTGGNEQYF. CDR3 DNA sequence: TGTGCCAGCAGCCCGATGCTCGGGACAGGGGGCAACGAGCAGTACTTC.

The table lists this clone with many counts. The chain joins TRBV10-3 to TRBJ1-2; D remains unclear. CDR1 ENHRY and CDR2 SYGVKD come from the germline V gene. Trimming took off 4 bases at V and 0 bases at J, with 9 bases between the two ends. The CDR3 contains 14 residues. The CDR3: CAISALPTNYGYTF. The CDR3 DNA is TGTGCCATCAGTGCCCTCCCTACTAACTATGGCTACACCTTC.

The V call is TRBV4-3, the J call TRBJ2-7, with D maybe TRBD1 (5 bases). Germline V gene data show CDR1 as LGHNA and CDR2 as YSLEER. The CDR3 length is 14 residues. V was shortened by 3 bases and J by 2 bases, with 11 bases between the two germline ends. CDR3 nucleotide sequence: TGCGCCAGCAGCCACCTCCAGGGTCCCTACGAGCAGTACTTC. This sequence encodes CASSHLQGPYEQYF.

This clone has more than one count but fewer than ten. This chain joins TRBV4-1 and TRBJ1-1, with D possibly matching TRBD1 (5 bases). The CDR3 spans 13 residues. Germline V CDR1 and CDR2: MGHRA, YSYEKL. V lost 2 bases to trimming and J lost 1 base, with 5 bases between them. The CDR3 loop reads CASSQTGNTEAFF. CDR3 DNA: TGCGCCAGCAGCCAAACAGGGAACACTGAAGCTTTCTTT.

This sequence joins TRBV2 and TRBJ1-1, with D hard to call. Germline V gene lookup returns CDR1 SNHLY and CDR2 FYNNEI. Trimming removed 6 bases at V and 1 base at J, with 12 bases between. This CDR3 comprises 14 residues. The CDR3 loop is CASRGYSKNTEAFF. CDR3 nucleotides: TGTGCCAGCAGGGGGTACAGCAAGAACACTGAAGCTTTCTTT.

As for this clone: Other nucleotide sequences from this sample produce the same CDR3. The CDR3 DNA follows: TGCGCCAGCAGCTTGGAATGGGGCTTGAACACTGAAGCTTTCTTT. This translates into CASSLEWGLNTEAFF. The chain employs TRBV5-1 and TRBJ1-1, with D perhaps matching TRBD1 (5 bases). The V end was cut by 0 bases, the J end by 0 bases, with 9 bases between. This CDR3 spans 15 amino acids. Germline CDR1 SGHRS, CDR2 YFSETQ.

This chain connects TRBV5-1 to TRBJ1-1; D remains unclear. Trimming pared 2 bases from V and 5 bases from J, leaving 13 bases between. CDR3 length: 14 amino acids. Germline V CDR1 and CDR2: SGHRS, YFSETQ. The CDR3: CASSFAVSGTEAFF. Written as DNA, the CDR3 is TGCGCCAGCAGCTTTGCGGTATCGGGGACTGAAGCTTTCTTT.

CDR3 in DNA: TGTGCCAGCAGCTTGTTGCCGCGGGCGGGCACCGGGGAGCTGTTTTTT. Its protein is CASSLLPRAGTGELFF. The chain combines TRBV7-2 with TRBJ2-2, with a tentative D call TRBD2 (5 bases). The length of the CDR3 is 16 residues. The germline V gene encodes CDR1 SGHTA and CDR2 FQGNSA. Trimming shortened V by 3 bases and J by 4 bases, and 15 bases separated the two germline ends.

The CDR3 reads CASSLAFVNGYTF. Here the CDR3 DNA reads TGCGCCAGCAGCTTGGCCTTCGTGAATGGCTACACCTTC. The genes are TRBV5-1 and TRBJ1-2; D is undetermined. The germline V gene encodes CDR1 SGHRS and CDR2 YFSETQ. The CDR3 runs 13 residues. V shed 0 bases and J shed 6 bases, with 9 bases lying between them. The whole variable domain, filled in from reference TRBV5-1 and TRBJ1-2, reads KAGVTQTPRYLIKTRGQQVTLSCSPISGHRSVSWYQQTPGQGLQFLFEYFSETQRNKGNFPGRFSGRQFSNSRSEMNVSTLELGDSALYLCASSLAFVNGYTFGSGTRLTVV.

The CDR3 is CASSVRVDETQYF. The CDR3 DNA is TGTGCCAGCAGTGTAAGGGTAGACGAGACCCAGTACTTC. J is TRBJ2-5 and V is TRBV2; D call uncertain. V lost 4 bases and J 5 bases, leaving 11 bases between the germline ends. The CDR3 length is 13 residues. Germline CDR1 SNHLY, CDR2 FYNNEI.

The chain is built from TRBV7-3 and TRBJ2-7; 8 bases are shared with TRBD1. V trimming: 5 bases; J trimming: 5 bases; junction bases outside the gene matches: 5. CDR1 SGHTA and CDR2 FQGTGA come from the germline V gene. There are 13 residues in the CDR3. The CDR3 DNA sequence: TGTGCCAGCAGCCCGTCAGGGGGCCACGAGCAGTACTTC. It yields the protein CASSPSGGHEQYF.